A selection of T cell receptor beta chains follows, all from one sample in a study of T-cell memory formation after mild COVID-19. In TCRdb, the 5' RACE reads were re-called with MiXCR into one record per CDR3 protein. The sample consists of 250,000 or so distinct CDR3 sequences, over 15% of them appearing once. The source material was PBMCs or a T cell subset sorted from them (not recorded which). The receptor source for this set is a young man who had mild COVID-19 (a few samples of this study predate the infection). Cell type and time point are not known. CDR3s include the opening cysteine and the closing phenylalanine or tryptophan. The D gene is left open where the match is weak. Not all rows give a size; the values are once, few, many and, for expanded clones, a class.

>.|TRBV12-3/TRBV12-4|TRBJ1-2|TRBD1|16
CASSTRSGGMGYGYTF
TGTGCCAGCAGTACCCGGTCAGGGGGAATGGGCTATGGCTACACCTTC
>.|TRBV5-1|TRBJ1-2|.|15
CASSLFWGDAYGYTF
TGCGCCAGCAGCCTGTTCTGGGGGGACGCCTATGGCTACACCTTC
>few|TRBV4-1|TRBJ1-5|.|14
CASSQAGARQPQHF
TGCGCCAGCAGCCAAGCAGGGGCCAGGCAGCCCCAGCATTTT
>.|TRBV27|TRBJ1-5|.|14
CASSLSAGSRPQHF
TGTGCCAGCAGTTTATCGGCAGGGTCTCGGCCCCAGCATTTT
>few|TRBV20-1|TRBJ2-4|.|13
CSARGGTRDIQYF
TGCAGTGCTAGAGGGGGGACCCGGGACATTCAGTACTTC
>few|TRBV7-2|TRBJ2-3|.|15
CASSPSSFFTDTQYF
TGTGCCAGCAGCCCAAGTAGCTTCTTCACAGATACGCAGTATTTT
>many|TRBV5-1|TRBJ1-1|.|14
CASSLGGVNTEAFF
TGCGCCAGCAGCTTGGGAGGGGTGAACACTGAAGCTTTCTTT
>few|TRBV7-2|TRBJ2-7|.|13
CASSFQGRSEQYF
TGTGCCAGCAGCTTCCAGGGGAGGTCCGAGCAGTACTTC
>.|TRBV7-9|TRBJ2-4|TRBD1|14
CASSLVQGDAIQYF
TGTGCCAGCAGCTTAGTCCAGGGGGATGCCATTCAGTACTTC
>.|TRBV7-9|TRBJ1-1|.|10
CASGGTEAFF
TGTGCCAGCGGAGGCACTGAAGCTTTCTTT
>.|TRBV7-6|TRBJ2-7|TRBD2|17
CASSFLSAAGGIKRQYF
TGTGCCAGCAGCTTCCTTTCGGCAGCGGGGGGCATCAAGCGGCAGTACTTC
>.|TRBV12-3/TRBV12-4|TRBJ1-5|.|15
CASSLEGLGVQPQHF
TGTGCCAGCAGTTTGGAGGGGTTGGGGGTACAGCCCCAGCATTTT
>.|TRBV5-1|TRBJ2-7|TRBD1|14
CASRGQGASYEQYF
TGCGCCAGCCGCGGACAGGGGGCCTCCTACGAGCAGTACTTC
>.|TRBV5-1|TRBJ1-3|.|15
CASSTSFDSGNTIYF
TGCGCCAGCAGCACCTCCTTCGACTCTGGAAACACCATATATTTT
>.|TRBV7-8|TRBJ2-7|.|12
CASSLNSGEQYF
TGTGCCAGCAGCTTAAATTCAGGCGAGCAGTACTTC
>once|TRBV15|TRBJ1-5|.|14
CATSTGLENQPQHF
TGTGCCACCAGCACGGGATTGGAGAATCAGCCCCAGCATTTT
>.|TRBV9|TRBJ2-1|.|17
CASSVAWTARNYNEQFF
TGTGCCAGCAGCGTGGCTTGGACAGCACGAAATTACAATGAGCAGTTCTTC
>.|TRBV11-3|TRBJ1-1|TRBD1|13
CASSSGQGVVAFF
TGTGCCAGCAGCTCGGGACAGGGAGTTGTAGCTTTCTTT
>few|TRBV7-2|TRBJ1-6|.|13
CASSFNFDSPLHF
TGTGCCAGCAGCTTTAATTTCGATTCACCCCTCCACTTT
>.|TRBV20-1|TRBJ2-7|.|14
CSARVTLGTYEQYF
TGCAGTGCTAGAGTGACTCTCGGGACCTACGAGCAGTACTTC
>.|TRBV7-9|TRBJ2-7|TRBD1|14
CASSSGQGSYEQYF
TGTGCCAGCAGCTCAGGACAGGGATCCTACGAGCAGTACTTC
>few|TRBV5-1|TRBJ2-3|.|15
CASSSPGHRTDTQYF
TGCGCCAGCAGCTCACCGGGACATAGAACAGATACGCAGTATTTT
>.|TRBV6-2/TRBV6-3|TRBJ2-3|TRBD2|16
CASSYPTSGGADTQYF
TGTGCCAGCAGTTACCCGACTAGCGGGGGAGCAGATACGCAGTATTTT
>.|TRBV5-1|TRBJ2-3|.|14
CASRPLEATDTQYF
TGCGCCAGCAGACCGCTAGAAGCCACAGATACGCAGTATTTT
>.|TRBV20-1|TRBJ1-4|.|13
CSARDPVVEKLFF
TGCAGTGCTAGAGATCCCGTAGTTGAAAAACTGTTTTTT
>.|TRBV4-1|TRBJ2-4|.|15
CASSHRPLERNIQYF
TGCGCCAGCAGCCACAGGCCCTTGGAACGGAACATTCAGTACTTC
>few|TRBV4-3|TRBJ1-5|.|13
CASSQVRFQPQHF
TGCGCCAGCAGCCAAGTAAGATTTCAGCCCCAGCATTTT
>few|TRBV7-9|TRBJ2-3|.|14
CASSPGPITDTQYF
TGTGCCAGCAGCCCTGGTCCTATCACAGATACGCAGTATTTT
>.|TRBV15|TRBJ1-2|.|13
CATSRTPGYGYTF
TGTGCCACCAGCAGGACTCCAGGGTATGGCTACACCTTC
>few|TRBV10-3|TRBJ2-7|TRBD1|12
CAIGTQGYEQYF
TGTGCCATCGGGACACAGGGGTACGAGCAGTACTTC
>.|TRBV20-1|TRBJ1-1|.|13
CSARSPRDWEAFF
TGCAGTGCTAGATCTCCTAGGGACTGGGAAGCTTTCTTT
>.|TRBV6-5|TRBJ1-1|.|13
CASSSYLDTEAFF
TGTGCCAGCAGTTCTTATCTGGACACTGAAGCTTTCTTT
>many|TRBV12-3/TRBV12-4|TRBJ2-1|.|13
CASADPGGNEQFF
TGTGCCAGCGCCGACCCTGGAGGGAATGAGCAGTTCTTC
>.|TRBV7-2|TRBJ2-2|.|14
CASSLDAGPGELFF
TGTGCCAGCAGCTTAGATGCAGGGCCCGGGGAGCTGTTTTTT
>many|TRBV7-2|TRBJ2-5|.|14
CASSLGRLPETQYF
TGTGCCAGCAGCTTAGGACGATTGCCAGAGACCCAGTACTTC
>.|TRBV3-1|TRBJ1-1|.|14
CASSQDLQDTEAFF
TGTGCCAGCAGCCAAGATCTTCAGGACACTGAAGCTTTCTTT
>.|TRBV20-1|TRBJ1-5|TRBD1|14
CSATGQGEDQPQHF
TGCAGTGCCACGGGACAGGGGGAAGATCAGCCCCAGCATTTT
>few|TRBV4-3|TRBJ2-1|TRBD1|17
CASSQDPEGASYNEQFF
TGCGCCAGCAGCCAAGATCCCGAGGGGGCCTCCTACAATGAGCAGTTCTTC
>few|TRBV29-1|TRBJ1-1|.|15
CSAGPRPGALGEAFF
TGCAGCGCTGGGCCGCGCCCCGGGGCCCTCGGTGAAGCTTTCTTT
>many|TRBV13|TRBJ2-1|.|13
CASSLQEDRKQFF
TGTGCCAGCAGCCTCCAAGAAGACAGGAAGCAGTTCTTC
>.|TRBV5-1|TRBJ2-1|.|14
CASSNQGSYNEQFF
TGCGCCAGCAGCAACCAGGGTTCCTACAATGAGCAGTTCTTC
>few|TRBV20-1|TRBJ2-2|TRBD1|15
CSARQGQTNTGELFF
TGCAGTGCTAGGCAGGGACAGACGAACACCGGGGAGCTGTTTTTT
>many|TRBV20-1|TRBJ1-2|.|15
CSARRVGPANYGYTF
TGCAGTGCGCGAAGGGTCGGTCCCGCTAACTATGGCTACACCTTC
>.|TRBV12-3/TRBV12-4|TRBJ2-5|TRBD1|13
CASSAGTGETQYF
TGTGCCAGCAGCGCCGGGACAGGAGAGACCCAGTACTTC
>few|TRBV6-5|TRBJ2-3|TRBD2|16
CASSTGTSGDTDTQYF
TGTGCCAGCAGTACCGGGACTAGCGGGGACACAGATACGCAGTATTTT
>many|TRBV7-7|TRBJ2-2|.|13
CASSFRSGGELFF
TGTGCTAGCAGCTTTCGCAGCGGCGGGGAGCTGTTTTTT
>few|TRBV28|TRBJ2-5|.|14
CATTTSDRQETQYF
TGTGCCACTACGACCTCGGACAGACAAGAGACCCAGTACTTC
>.|TRBV19|TRBJ2-3|TRBD2|18
CASSMSGGARLSTDTQYF
TGTGCCAGTAGTATGAGCGGGGGGGCCCGACTTAGCACAGATACGCAGTATTTT
>few|TRBV7-8|TRBJ1-1|.|14
CASSFGPGDTEAFF
TGTGCCAGCAGCTTCGGCCCAGGGGACACTGAAGCTTTCTTT
>few|TRBV12-5|TRBJ1-1|.|11
CASVRGGVAFF
TGTGCTAGTGTCAGGGGAGGGGTCGCTTTCTTT
>.|TRBV29-1|TRBJ2-3|.|16
CSVLGAGEVPPDTQYF
TGCAGCGTCCTCGGGGCCGGAGAGGTTCCCCCAGATACGCAGTATTTT
>few|TRBV28|TRBJ2-1|.|14
CASSLKGPYNEQFF
TGTGCCAGCAGTTTAAAGGGCCCCTACAATGAGCAGTTCTTC
>.|TRBV18|TRBJ1-4|TRBD1|13
CASSGQRNEKLFF
TGTGCCAGCTCGGGACAGCGGAATGAAAAACTGTTTTTT
>.|TRBV5-1|TRBJ1-4|.|15
CASSFLQGTNEKLFF
TGCGCCAGCAGCTTCCTACAGGGAACTAATGAAAAACTGTTTTTT
>few|TRBV14|TRBJ2-2|TRBD1|14
CASSGQGNTGELFF
TGTGCCAGCAGTGGACAGGGGAACACCGGGGAGCTGTTTTTT
>.|TRBV12-3/TRBV12-4|TRBJ2-4|.|15
CASRADRIAKNIQYF
TGTGCCAGCAGGGCTGACAGGATAGCCAAAAACATTCAGTACTTC